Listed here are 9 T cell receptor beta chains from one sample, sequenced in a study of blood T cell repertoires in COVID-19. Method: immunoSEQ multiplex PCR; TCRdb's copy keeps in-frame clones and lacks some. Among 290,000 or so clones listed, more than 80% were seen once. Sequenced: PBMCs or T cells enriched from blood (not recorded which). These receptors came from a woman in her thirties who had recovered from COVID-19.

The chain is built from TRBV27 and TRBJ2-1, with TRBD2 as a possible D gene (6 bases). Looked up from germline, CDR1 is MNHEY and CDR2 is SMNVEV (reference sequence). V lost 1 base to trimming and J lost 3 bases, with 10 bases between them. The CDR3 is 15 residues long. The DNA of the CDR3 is TGTGCCAGCAGTTTATGGCTAGCGAACTACAATGAGCAGTTCTTC. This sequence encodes CASSLWLANYNEQFF.

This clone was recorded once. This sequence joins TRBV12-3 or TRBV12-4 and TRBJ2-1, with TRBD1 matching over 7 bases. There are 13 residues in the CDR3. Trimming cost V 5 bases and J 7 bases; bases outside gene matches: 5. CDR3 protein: CASSPGTANEQFF. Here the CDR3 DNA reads TGTGCCAGCAGTCCCGGGACAGCAAATGAGCAGTTCTTC.

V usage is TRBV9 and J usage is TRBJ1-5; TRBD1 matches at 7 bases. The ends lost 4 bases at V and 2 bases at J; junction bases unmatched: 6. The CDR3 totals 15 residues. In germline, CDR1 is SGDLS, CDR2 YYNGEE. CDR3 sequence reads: CASSKQGTGNQPQHF. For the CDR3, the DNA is TGTGCCAGCAGCAAACAGGGGACGGGCAATCAGCCCCAGCATTTT.

CDR3 sequence: CASGLRLAAEGGTGELFF. For the CDR3, the DNA is TGTGCTAGTGGTTTAAGGCTAGCGGCAGAAGGAGGTACCGGGGAGCTGTTTTTT. The V gene is TRBV12-5, the J gene TRBJ2-2; TRBD2 matches at 7 bases. Germline V gene data show CDR1 as LGHNT and CDR2 as FRNRAP. This CDR3 contains 18 residues. J gave up 5 bases and V 3 bases, and 15 bases lay outside the gene matches.

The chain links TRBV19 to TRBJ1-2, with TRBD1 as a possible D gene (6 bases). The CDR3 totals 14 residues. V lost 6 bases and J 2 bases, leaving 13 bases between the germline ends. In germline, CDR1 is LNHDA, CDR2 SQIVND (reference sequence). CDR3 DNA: TGTGCCAGTAGACAGGGACCGAGCAACTATGGCTACACCTTC. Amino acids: CASRQGPSNYGYTF. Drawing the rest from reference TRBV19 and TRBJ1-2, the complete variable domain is DGGITQSPKYLFRKEGQNVTLSCEQNLNHDAMYWYRQDPGQGLRLIYYSQIVNDFQKGDIAEGYSVSREKKESFPLTVTSAQKNPTAFYLCASRQGPSNYGYTFGSGTRLTVV.

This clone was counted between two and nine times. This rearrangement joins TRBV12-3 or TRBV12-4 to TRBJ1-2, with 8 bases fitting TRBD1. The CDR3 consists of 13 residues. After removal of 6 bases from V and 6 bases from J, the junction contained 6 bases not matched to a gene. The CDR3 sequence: CASSPTGDNGYTF. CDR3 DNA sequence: TGTGCCAGCAGCCCGACAGGGGATAATGGCTACACCTTC.

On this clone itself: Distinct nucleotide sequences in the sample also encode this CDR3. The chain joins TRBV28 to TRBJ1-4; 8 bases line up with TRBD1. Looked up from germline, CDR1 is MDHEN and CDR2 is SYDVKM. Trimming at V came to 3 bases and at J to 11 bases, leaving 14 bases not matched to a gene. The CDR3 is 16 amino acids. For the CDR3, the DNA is TGTGCCAGCAGTTTTCGTCAGGGGGCGCGAGGAGAGAAACTGTTTTTT. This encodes CASSFRQGARGEKLFF.

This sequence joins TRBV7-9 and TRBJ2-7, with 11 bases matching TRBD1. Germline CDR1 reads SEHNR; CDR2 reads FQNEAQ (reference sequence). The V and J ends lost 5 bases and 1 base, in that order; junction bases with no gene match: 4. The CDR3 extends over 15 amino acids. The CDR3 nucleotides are TGTGCCAGCAGCCCGGGGACAGGGGGTTCCTACGAGCAGTACTTC. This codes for CASSPGTGGSYEQYF.

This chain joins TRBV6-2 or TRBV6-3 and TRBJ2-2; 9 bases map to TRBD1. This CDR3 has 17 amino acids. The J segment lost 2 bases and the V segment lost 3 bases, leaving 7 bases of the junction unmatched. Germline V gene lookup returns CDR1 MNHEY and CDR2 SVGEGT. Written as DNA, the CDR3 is TGTGCCAGCAGTTATTCGAACAGGGGGCCCAACACCGGGGAGCTGTTTTTT. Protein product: CASSYSNRGPNTGELFF.